This TCR beta chain came from a study of blood T cell repertoires in COVID-19 (dated by TCRdb to about 2020). With regard to the full study: Samples from collaborators originated in the United States, Italy and Spain and spanned both the acute and convalescent phases of COVID-19. The sample metadata nearly always contained a de-identified subject ID, COVID-19 status, age in years and sex. Where available, HLA class I and class II types were obtained from metadata supplied by the sample provider rather than from assay-based typing. Deeply sampled blood TCRbeta repertoires from subjects exposed to, actively infected with, or recovered from COVID-19 were included in the dataset. The repertoires were released in a freely available public database intended as a resource for research on the immune response to SARS-CoV-2. Samples came from the ongoing ImmuneRACE study (first 160 participants) plus 1,254 subjects from 6 global collaborators. The prospective study material was composed of cDNA or gDNA derived from T cells, B-cell-depleted T cells, or PBMCs. On the study overall, not on this receptor specifically: The amount of clinical and demographic metadata varied by source and participant and was provided uncurated.

From a lookup of the germline V gene, CDR1 and CDR2 are MNHNS and SASEGT. The junction carries 14 bases between V and J, which are trimmed by 1 base and 2 bases respectively. The CDR3 numbers 17 residues from cysteine through phenylalanine. Of all the DNA, just the CDR3 is kept, 51 bases in frame from base 1. TCRbeta CDR3 regions were amplified from genomic DNA by means of the immunoSEQ Assay, a bias-controlled multiplex PCR. Per the source publication's procedure: The number of nucleated cells in each sample was estimated from the amplification of reference gene primers within the assay. To quantify the absolute abundance of each unique TCRbeta CDR3 rearrangement, sequence reads were collapsed and filtered. For each sample, productive Simpson clonality was calculated by taking the square root of Simpson's diversity index across productive rearrangements. Not all clones reach the TCRdb copy of this immuneACCESS table, which keeps in-frame sequences only. Checked studies attribute under half of the gap to unresolved V genes and leave the rest unexplained. Clone size and the V and J calls come from that table; the DNA yielded D and trimming. Across this sample there are under 200,000 clones, with about 85% seen only once. Together, the top ten hold 20% to 30% of the sample.

The collaborating institutions used their own protocols to collect whole blood in K2EDTA tubes. For TCRbeta analysis, collaborator samples were shipped as frozen whole blood, as isolated PBMCs, or as DNA extracted from either sample type. Points on this clone: Its cognate antigen has yet to be identified. The record has no base qualities; no much larger clone is one base away.

The sequencing input was peripheral blood. The chain is assembled from TRBV6-1 and TRBJ2-2; TRBD1 could be the D gene, as 6 bases match. The TCR sequence derives from a man aged 60 to 69 with acute or convalescent COVID-19. The DNA sequence is TGTGCCAGCAGTGAAGGGGGGACACCCCGTAACACCGGGGAGCTGTTTTTT. It codes for CASSEGGTPRNTGELFF.